This TCR beta chain derives from a study of cytomegalovirus exposure and HLA in healthy donors. PCR amplification relied on 60 Vbeta primers (plus 13 Jbeta primers). Clones were sequenced by immunoSEQ multiplex PCR, and TCRdb holds only the in-frame ones, with some missing. In the table there are some 150,000 clones, around 79% of which are singletons. Broader study findings: Diagnosis of cytomegalovirus status made by the classifier reportedly showed high specificity and sensitivity. Researchers counted 164 TCR beta chains as cytomegalovirus-associated. Across donors, sequencing depth was assumed by presence/absence analyses to be roughly uniform.

This CDR3 contains 12 residues. V lost 6 bases, J lost 2 bases, and 7 bases lay in between. Germline V gene sequence: CDR1 KGHSH, CDR2 LQKENI. As to this clone: What it binds is unknown.

The clonotype was recovered from a male donor in good health and CMV-seronegative. Sequencing used PBMCs. The chain recombines TRBV18 with TRBJ1-2, with unresolved D. DNA for the CDR3: TGTGCCAGCTCGGAGCAGAACTATGGCTACACCTTC. Translating it yields CASSEQNYGYTF.